This section outlines one T cell receptor beta chain sequence together with its context. As handled by the study authors: By means of reference gene primer amplification, nucleated cell counts were estimated. TCRdb's table, derived via immunoSEQ multiplex PCR, lists solely in-frame clones and lacks some. V, J and clone size reflect that table, while D and trimming were determined from the DNA. In the table there are approximately 250,000 clones, around 86% of which are singletons. These data are taken from a study of blood T cell repertoires in COVID-19. On the study more broadly: Both acute and convalescent COVID-19 samples were obtained from the United States, Italy and Spain. Sources were T cells, B-cell-depleted T cells, or PBMCs; the material itself was cDNA or gDNA.

In germline, CDR1 is SGHRS, CDR2 YFSETQ. CDR3 size: 14 residues. Trimming stripped 0 bases from V and 13 bases from J, with 14 bases between. J is TRBJ1-6 and V is TRBV5-1; D is unresolved. The TCR was taken from a man aged 30 to 39 who had recovered from COVID-19. Input material: peripheral blood. Written as DNA, the CDR3 is TGCGCCAGCAGCTTGGAAGGCGGGGTTAATCCCCTCCACTTT. It codes for CASSLEGGVNPLHF.